This TCR beta chain was sequenced during a study of T cell repertoires in cytomegalovirus infection. Whole-study context: It can be stated that public TCR beta signatures indicated CMV infection as well as a matching HLA type.

Study findings and constraints: The cumulative frequency of public TCR beta families identified carriers of CMV plus the relevant HLA. The study found HLA-C-restricted CMV-specific TCR beta clonotypes dominating the ex vivo response.

MiXCR was run by TCRdb on the reads, yielding one entry per CDR3 protein. The sample holds under 350,000 distinct CDR3 sequences, around 9.1% seen once. This clonotype was detected ten times or more. Its antigen is undetermined. One end of the junction varies from germline; a read error may be responsible. The sequencing input was PBMCs. This receptor was taken from a human donor in good health (CMV status not recorded). Some clones in this sample may be carry-over from other donors' samples.

The CDR3 spells CSARDPHGGF. CDR3 nucleotides: TGCAGTGCTAGAGATCCTCATGGGGGATTC. The chain combines TRBV20-1 with TRBJ2-7; tentatively, D is TRBD1 or TRBD2 (5 bases each). CDR1 and CDR2 (germline): DFQATT, SNEGSKA (reference sequence). CDR3 size: 10 residues.